This TCR beta chain is from a study of T cell responses to AZD1222 COVID-19 vaccine. Broader study findings: Vaccine-associated CD4 TCRs ranged over spike, dominating at 160-218 and 743-854. Nearly half of spike-specific TCRs reportedly go after variant regions that carry no mutations. The study identified only six AZD1222 recipients as seropositive at baseline. Among the donors, most were white British and more were female, and clonal diversity was possibly underestimated.

A word on this clone: Its cognate antigen is unknown.

The CDR3 has 14 amino acids. CDR1 and CDR2 (germline): SGHTA, FQGNSA. Germline trimming cut 4 bases from V and 1 base from J; bases unmatched to any gene: 3. The data were produced by immunoSEQ multiplex PCR, yet TCRdb's version contains in-frame clones alone and is incomplete. Found here are about 160,000 clones, around 90% of them singletons; the top ten hold approximately 4.7%. The TCR comes from an adult in good health. The material sequenced was peripheral blood, taken on day 0 of AZD1222 vaccination. The gene calls are TRBV7-2 and TRBJ1-2; 7 bases line up with TRBD1. CDR3 sequence: CASSSQGGNYGYTF. The CDR3 nucleotides read TGTGCCAGCAGCTCTCAGGGGGGTAACTATGGCTACACCTTC.